The present T cell receptor beta chain was sequenced within a study of T-cell reconstitution after alpha-beta-depleted transplantation in children. This clonotype has only a few counts. The TCRbeta library incorporated unique molecular identifiers. TCRdb reprocessed the PCR reads via MiXCR and lists one record per CDR3 protein. The sample has around 250,000 distinct CDR3 sequences; 9.9% are singletons. This receptor was identified in a human donor who donated a stem cell graft to a child with SCID. The sequences come from PBMCs from the stem cell graft donor, collected from the stem cell graft.

CDR3 sequence: CASSSLDGYNQPQHF. DNA for the CDR3: TGTGCCAGCAGTTCGCTGGACGGTTACAATCAGCCCCAGCATTTT. This rearrangement joins TRBV27 to TRBJ1-5; the D is unclear. This CDR3 has 15 amino acids. Trimming shortened V by 4 bases and J by 3 bases, and 13 bases separated the two germline ends. Germline loops: CDR1 MNHEY, CDR2 SMNVEV (reference sequence).